The next 3 T cell receptor beta chains were all read from a single sample in a study of T-cell memory formation after mild COVID-19. Each CDR3 protein gets one entry after TCRdb re-called the 5' RACE reads with MiXCR. The sample shows a few hundred thousand distinct CDR3 sequences, 20% to 25% of them seen only once. The sequencing input was PBMCs or a T cell subset sorted from them (not recorded which). The origin of the receptors is an adult woman who had mild COVID-19 (a few samples of this study predate the infection). Cell type and time point are not known.

This clonotype was observed a few times. This sequence joins TRBV5-1 and TRBJ2-5, with D perhaps TRBD1 (5 bases). V dropped 8 bases and J dropped 2 bases, with 16 bases sitting between them. This CDR3 has 14 residues. Germline assignment: CDR1 SGHRS and CDR2 YFSETQ. The CDR3 sequence: CARLTDRNQETQYF. The DNA for the CDR3 is TGCGCCAGACTGACAGACCGAAATCAAGAGACCCAGTACTTC.

This clonotype came up a few times. This chain uses TRBV5-1 with TRBJ2-7, with 7 bases matching TRBD2. The V gene end was trimmed by 5 bases and the J gene end by 5 bases; junction bases not matched to a gene: 13. The CDR3 runs 15 residues. Germline CDR1 and CDR2: SGHRS and YFSETQ. In nucleotides, the CDR3 is TGCGCCAGCAGAGGGACTATGGTTTTGAGCGACGAGCAGTACTTC. It encodes CASRGTMVLSDEQYF.

Many counts were recorded for this clonotype. V is TRBV2 and J is TRBJ2-1; 10 nucleotides agree with TRBD2. Germline loops: CDR1 SNHLY, CDR2 FYNNEI. CDR3 length: 17 residues. J lost 7 bases, V lost 0 bases, and 9 bases had no gene match. The CDR3, as DNA: TGTGCCAGCAGTGAAGCGGGTCCAGCGGGAGGGCCTAATGAGCAGTTCTTC. Encoded protein: CASSEAGPAGGPNEQFF.